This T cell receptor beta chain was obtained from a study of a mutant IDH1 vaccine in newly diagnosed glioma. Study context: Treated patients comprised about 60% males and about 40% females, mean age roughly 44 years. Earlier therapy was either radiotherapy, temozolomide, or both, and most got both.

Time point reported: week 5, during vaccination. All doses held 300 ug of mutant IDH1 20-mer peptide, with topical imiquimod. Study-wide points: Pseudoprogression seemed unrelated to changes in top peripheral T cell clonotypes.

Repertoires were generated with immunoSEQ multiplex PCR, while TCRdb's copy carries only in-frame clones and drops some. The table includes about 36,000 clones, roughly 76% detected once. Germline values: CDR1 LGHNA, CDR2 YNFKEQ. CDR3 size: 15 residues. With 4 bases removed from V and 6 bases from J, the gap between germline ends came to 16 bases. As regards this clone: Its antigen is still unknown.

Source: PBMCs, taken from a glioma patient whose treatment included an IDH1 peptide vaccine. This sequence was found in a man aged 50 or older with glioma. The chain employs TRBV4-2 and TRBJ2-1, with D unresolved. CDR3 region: CASSPQGELRNEQFF. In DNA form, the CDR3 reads TGTGCCAGCAGCCCCCAAGGAGAACTACGCAATGAGCAGTTCTTC.